This TCR beta chain was captured in a study of cytomegalovirus exposure and HLA in healthy donors. This CDR3 is 16 amino acids long. CDR1 and CDR2 (germline): MDHEN, SYDVKM. The ends were cut back, 5 bases at V and 7 bases at J, with 18 bases in the middle. On this clone: The target antigen is unknown.

Study outcomes and limitations: Three CMV-associated chains proved CMV antigen-specific in vitro.

Produced via immunoSEQ multiplex PCR; TCRdb's table is partial and in-frame only. The sample has tens of thousands of clones; around 82% are singletons. The J gene is TRBJ1-6, the V gene TRBV28, with D possibly being TRBD1 (6 bases). Sequencing was done on a sample of PBMCs. The TCR sequence derives from a woman between 18 and 29 years old in good health and CMV-seropositive. The CDR3 sequence is CASSNSQGWGNSPLHF. The CDR3 region has the DNA TGTGCCAGCAGTAACTCACAGGGATGGGGCAATTCACCCCTCCACTTT.